These T cell receptor beta chains were read from a single sample in a study of T cells after yellow fever vaccination. MiXCR, applied by TCRdb to the 5' RACE reads, yields one record per CDR3 protein. Of about 400,000 distinct CDR3 sequences in the sample, 6% to 8% were seen once. The source material was PBMCs, sampled 5 days after the yellow fever booster vaccination. The source of these receptors is a man aged 25-45 years who received the YFV17D yellow fever vaccine. Each CDR3 is given with its conserved first and last residue. Each record gives: V gene, clone size, J gene, D gene, CDR3 length, CDR3 protein, CDR3 DNA. D genes are given only for firm matches. The size field is filled for only some rows; it gives once, few, many or a size class.

v_gene: TRBV20-1
abundance: -
j_gene: TRBJ2-1
d_gene: TRBD1
len: 14
CDR3aa: CSAKPGQISNEQFF
CDR3nt: TGCAGTGCCAAACCGGGACAGATTTCCAATGAGCAGTTCTTC

v_gene: TRBV7-2
abundance: many
j_gene: TRBJ1-1
d_gene: -
len: 13
CDR3aa: CASSLDRATEAFF
CDR3nt: TGTGCCAGCAGCTTAGACAGGGCCACTGAAGCTTTCTTT

v_gene: TRBV5-6
abundance: -
j_gene: TRBJ1-2
d_gene: -
len: 16
CDR3aa: CASIPSGGGLGYGYTF
CDR3nt: TGTGCCAGCATCCCATCCGGGGGGGGGCTGGGCTATGGCTACACCTTC

v_gene: TRBV11-2
abundance: many
j_gene: TRBJ2-7
d_gene: TRBD1
len: 17
CDR3aa: CASRRSIGQEAFYEQYF
CDR3nt: TGTGCCAGCAGACGATCAATTGGACAGGAAGCTTTCTACGAGCAGTACTTC

v_gene: TRBV4-1
abundance: many
j_gene: TRBJ2-3
d_gene: TRBD2
len: 15
CDR3aa: CASRIGAGFADTQYF
CDR3nt: TGCGCCAGCAGGATCGGAGCGGGATTCGCAGATACGCAGTATTTT

v_gene: TRBV6-2/TRBV6-3
abundance: many
j_gene: TRBJ2-5
d_gene: -
len: 15
CDR3aa: CASSYSTGTKETQYF
CDR3nt: TGTGCCAGCAGTTACTCGACCGGCACAAAAGAGACCCAGTACTTC

v_gene: TRBV30
abundance: few
j_gene: TRBJ1-4
d_gene: -
len: 12
CDR3aa: CASYLSNEKLFF
CDR3nt: TGTGCCTCATATCTATCTAATGAAAAACTGTTTTTT

v_gene: TRBV27
abundance: -
j_gene: TRBJ2-3
d_gene: -
len: 12
CDR3aa: CASNPPMATQYF
CDR3nt: TGTGCCAGCAACCCCCCGATGGCCACGCAGTATTTT

v_gene: TRBV6-2/TRBV6-3
abundance: many
j_gene: TRBJ2-1
d_gene: -
len: 12
CDR3aa: CASSPSGHEQFF
CDR3nt: TGTGCCAGCAGTCCGAGCGGACATGAGCAGTTCTTC

v_gene: TRBV12-3/TRBV12-4
abundance: many
j_gene: TRBJ1-6
d_gene: -
len: 13
CDR3aa: CASSLNSATPLHF
CDR3nt: TGTGCCAGCAGTTTAAATTCAGCCACACCCCTCCACTTT

v_gene: TRBV6-2/TRBV6-3
abundance: -
j_gene: TRBJ2-1
d_gene: -
len: 13
CDR3aa: CASTLQGTHEQFF
CDR3nt: TGTGCCAGCACCCTCCAGGGTACCCATGAGCAGTTCTTC

v_gene: TRBV4-3
abundance: few
j_gene: TRBJ2-7
d_gene: TRBD1
len: 15
CDR3aa: CASSQESGQGFEQYF
CDR3nt: TGCGCCAGCAGCCAAGAGTCGGGACAGGGGTTCGAGCAGTACTTC

v_gene: TRBV19
abundance: many
j_gene: TRBJ1-5
d_gene: -
len: 13
CDR3aa: CASRTRGNQPQHF
CDR3nt: TGTGCCAGTAGAACCCGGGGCAATCAGCCCCAGCATTTT

v_gene: TRBV5-1
abundance: -
j_gene: TRBJ2-5
d_gene: TRBD1
len: 17
CDR3aa: CASSLNPRGQGGETQYF
CDR3nt: TGCGCCAGCAGCTTGAACCCCCGGGGACAGGGCGGGGAGACCCAGTACTTC

v_gene: TRBV2
abundance: many
j_gene: TRBJ2-1
d_gene: TRBD2
len: 16
CDR3aa: CASKRASGRAKDEQFF
CDR3nt: TGTGCCAGTAAAAGGGCTAGCGGGAGGGCCAAGGATGAGCAGTTCTTC

v_gene: TRBV19
abundance: -
j_gene: TRBJ2-7
d_gene: -
len: 13
CDR3aa: CASSIGQYYEQYF
CDR3nt: TGTGCCAGTAGTATTGGACAATACTACGAGCAGTACTTC

v_gene: TRBV30
abundance: -
j_gene: TRBJ2-7
d_gene: TRBD1
len: 12
CDR3aa: CAWSVRGIEQYF
CDR3nt: TGTGCCTGGAGTGTCAGGGGGATCGAGCAGTACTTC

v_gene: TRBV4-3
abundance: -
j_gene: TRBJ2-1
d_gene: -
len: 15
CDR3aa: CASSQDAGSYNEQFF
CDR3nt: TGCGCCAGCAGCCAAGATGCGGGAAGCTACAATGAGCAGTTCTTC

v_gene: TRBV3-1
abundance: few
j_gene: TRBJ2-1
d_gene: TRBD1
len: 14
CDR3aa: CASSPRQGEGEQFF
CDR3nt: TGTGCCAGCAGCCCCCGACAGGGGGAGGGTGAGCAGTTCTTC

v_gene: TRBV7-2
abundance: many
j_gene: TRBJ2-1
d_gene: -
len: 14
CDR3aa: CASGRGSSYNEQFF
CDR3nt: TGTGCCAGCGGCCGGGGAAGCTCCTACAATGAGCAGTTCTTC

v_gene: TRBV6-1
abundance: many
j_gene: TRBJ1-6
d_gene: TRBD1
len: 17
CDR3aa: CASRTRQGISYNSPLHF
CDR3nt: TGTGCCAGCAGAACCAGACAGGGGATCTCCTATAATTCACCCCTCCACTTT

v_gene: TRBV20-1
abundance: few
j_gene: TRBJ2-7
d_gene: TRBD1
len: 12
CDR3aa: CSARGQGSEQYF
CDR3nt: TGCAGTGCTAGAGGACAGGGGTCCGAGCAGTACTTC

v_gene: TRBV7-9
abundance: -
j_gene: TRBJ2-1
d_gene: TRBD2
len: 16
CDR3aa: CASSHRLAGVYNEQFF
CDR3nt: TGTGCCAGCAGCCACCGACTAGCGGGAGTTTACAATGAGCAGTTCTTC

v_gene: TRBV3-1
abundance: many
j_gene: TRBJ2-5
d_gene: TRBD1
len: 22
CDR3aa: CASSHPPRTGKAARPEKETQYF
CDR3nt: TGTGCCAGCAGCCACCCCCCCCGGACAGGGAAGGCGGCGCGGCCCGAGAAGGAGACCCAGTACTTC

v_gene: TRBV7-2
abundance: few
j_gene: TRBJ2-2
d_gene: TRBD2
len: 15
CDR3aa: CASSVTSGRTGELFF
CDR3nt: TGTGCCAGCAGCGTGACTAGCGGGAGAACCGGGGAGCTGTTTTTT

v_gene: TRBV7-9
abundance: many
j_gene: TRBJ2-3
d_gene: -
len: 13
CDR3aa: CASSSRRGDTQYF
CDR3nt: TGTGCCAGCAGCTCCCGGAGGGGAGATACGCAGTATTTT

v_gene: TRBV14
abundance: -
j_gene: TRBJ2-1
d_gene: -
len: 12
CDR3aa: CASSSNVVEQFF
CDR3nt: TGTGCCAGCAGCTCCAACGTCGTGGAGCAGTTCTTC

v_gene: TRBV20-1
abundance: few
j_gene: TRBJ2-5
d_gene: TRBD2
len: 15
CDR3aa: CSAGGLAGNQETQYF
CDR3nt: TGCAGTGCTGGGGGACTAGCGGGTAACCAAGAGACCCAGTACTTC

v_gene: TRBV4-2
abundance: -
j_gene: TRBJ2-2
d_gene: TRBD2
len: 18
CDR3aa: CASSQRRSLAGQGGELFF
CDR3nt: TGTGCCAGCAGCCAAAGAAGGTCCCTAGCGGGGCAGGGGGGGGAGCTGTTTTTT

v_gene: TRBV29-1
abundance: -
j_gene: TRBJ2-1
d_gene: TRBD2
len: 13
CDR3aa: CSAGSSGRYEPFF
CDR3nt: TGCAGCGCGGGGAGTAGCGGGAGGTATGAGCCGTTCTTC

v_gene: TRBV11-2
abundance: many
j_gene: TRBJ2-1
d_gene: -
len: 15
CDR3aa: CASSLERSSYNEQFF
CDR3nt: TGTGCCAGCAGCTTAGAGAGGAGCTCCTACAATGAGCAGTTCTTC

v_gene: TRBV29-1
abundance: -
j_gene: TRBJ1-1
d_gene: -
len: 14
CDR3aa: CSVEDTGGLTEAFF
CDR3nt: TGCAGCGTTGAAGACACCGGGGGGCTTACTGAAGCTTTCTTT

v_gene: TRBV18
abundance: -
j_gene: TRBJ2-7
d_gene: TRBD2
len: 13
CDR3aa: CASTASGKYEQYF
CDR3nt: TGTGCCAGCACCGCTAGCGGGAAATACGAGCAGTACTTC

v_gene: TRBV9
abundance: -
j_gene: TRBJ1-1
d_gene: -
len: 15
CDR3aa: CASSVEGTVNTEAFF
CDR3nt: TGTGCCAGCAGCGTAGAGGGGACCGTGAACACTGAAGCTTTCTTT

v_gene: TRBV25-1
abundance: few
j_gene: TRBJ2-3
d_gene: -
len: 15
CDR3aa: CASSDFGPRGNTQYF
CDR3nt: TGTGCCAGCAGTGATTTCGGACCCCGGGGGAATACGCAGTATTTT

v_gene: TRBV5-1
abundance: -
j_gene: TRBJ2-1
d_gene: -
len: 12
CDR3aa: CAGTEGLNEQFF
CDR3nt: TGCGCCGGCACCGAGGGCCTCAATGAGCAGTTCTTC

v_gene: TRBV27
abundance: many
j_gene: TRBJ2-5
d_gene: TRBD2
len: 16
CDR3aa: CASSLSGLAVQETQYF
CDR3nt: TGTGCCAGCAGTTTATCGGGACTAGCGGTCCAAGAGACCCAGTACTTC

v_gene: TRBV7-9
abundance: few
j_gene: TRBJ2-5
d_gene: TRBD2
len: 15
CDR3aa: CASNSATSGQETQYF
CDR3nt: TGTGCCAGCAACTCAGCTACTAGCGGCCAAGAGACCCAGTACTTC

v_gene: TRBV3-1
abundance: -
j_gene: TRBJ1-4
d_gene: -
len: 13
CDR3aa: CASTGKANEKLFF
CDR3nt: TGTGCCAGCACTGGGAAGGCTAATGAAAAACTGTTTTTT

v_gene: TRBV18
abundance: few
j_gene: TRBJ2-1
d_gene: TRBD1
len: 15
CDR3aa: CASFKGQGAYNEQFF
CDR3nt: TGTGCCAGCTTCAAGGGACAGGGAGCCTACAATGAGCAGTTCTTC

v_gene: TRBV3-1
abundance: many
j_gene: TRBJ2-2
d_gene: TRBD1
len: 16
CDR3aa: CASSPRQGPNTGELFF
CDR3nt: TGTGCCAGCAGCCCGAGACAGGGGCCGAACACCGGGGAGCTGTTTTTT

v_gene: TRBV30
abundance: many
j_gene: TRBJ2-2
d_gene: TRBD2
len: 14
CDR3aa: CAWSGLAATGELFF
CDR3nt: TGTGCCTGGAGTGGACTAGCGGCGACCGGGGAGCTGTTTTTT

v_gene: TRBV5-1
abundance: many
j_gene: TRBJ2-1
d_gene: TRBD2
len: 15
CDR3aa: CASRSTSGSWFEQFF
CDR3nt: TGCGCCAGCAGGTCTACTAGCGGGAGTTGGTTTGAGCAGTTCTTC

v_gene: TRBV7-2
abundance: few
j_gene: TRBJ2-7
d_gene: -
len: 16
CDR3aa: CASSPAGRQSSYEQYF
CDR3nt: TGTGCCAGCAGCCCAGCTGGGAGACAGAGCTCCTACGAGCAGTACTTC

v_gene: TRBV11-2
abundance: many
j_gene: TRBJ1-1
d_gene: -
len: 13
CDR3aa: CASSGYWGTEAFF
CDR3nt: TGTGCCAGCAGTGGATATTGGGGTACTGAAGCTTTCTTT

v_gene: TRBV7-2
abundance: few
j_gene: TRBJ2-3
d_gene: TRBD2
len: 14
CDR3aa: CASSSPPGGDTQYF
CDR3nt: TGTGCCAGCAGCTCCCCTCCGGGGGGAGATACGCAGTATTTT

v_gene: TRBV20-1
abundance: -
j_gene: TRBJ2-7
d_gene: TRBD1
len: 14
CDR3aa: CSAMGQGSSYEQYF
CDR3nt: TGCAGTGCCATGGGACAGGGGAGCTCCTACGAGCAGTACTTC

v_gene: TRBV12-3/TRBV12-4
abundance: -
j_gene: TRBJ1-2
d_gene: -
len: 14
CDR3aa: CASSFGPSRSSYTF
CDR3nt: TGTGCCAGCAGTTTCGGTCCCTCCCGGTCCAGCTACACCTTC

v_gene: TRBV4-3
abundance: many
j_gene: TRBJ2-1
d_gene: -
len: 15
CDR3aa: CASSQEGTRAGEQFF
CDR3nt: TGCGCCAGCAGCCAAGAAGGGACTCGAGCGGGTGAGCAGTTCTTC

v_gene: TRBV6-1
abundance: -
j_gene: TRBJ2-1
d_gene: TRBD2
len: 14
CDR3aa: CASSTGLAGVGQFF
CDR3nt: TGTGCCAGCTCGACGGGACTAGCGGGAGTGGGGCAGTTCTTC

v_gene: TRBV30
abundance: -
j_gene: TRBJ2-5
d_gene: -
len: 17
CDR3aa: CAWSTSGGILGRGTQYF
CDR3nt: TGTGCCTGGAGTACCTCGGGGGGCATCTTAGGCCGGGGGACCCAGTACTTC

v_gene: TRBV7-6
abundance: many
j_gene: TRBJ2-1
d_gene: TRBD2
len: 16
CDR3aa: CASSSIAGGPSMEQFF
CDR3nt: TGTGCCAGCAGCTCAATAGCGGGAGGCCCCTCAATGGAGCAGTTCTTC

v_gene: TRBV29-1
abundance: many
j_gene: TRBJ1-2
d_gene: -
len: 14
CDR3aa: CSVDRVGSLSGYTF
CDR3nt: TGCAGCGTTGACAGGGTCGGAAGTTTAAGTGGCTACACCTTC

v_gene: TRBV7-2
abundance: -
j_gene: TRBJ2-1
d_gene: -
len: 17
CDR3aa: CASSLTWGTSSYNEQFF
CDR3nt: TGTGCCAGCAGCTTAACTTGGGGAACCAGCTCCTACAATGAGCAGTTCTTC

v_gene: TRBV3-1
abundance: many
j_gene: TRBJ2-3
d_gene: -
len: 12
CDR3aa: CASSSHRAEQYF
CDR3nt: TGTGCCAGCAGCTCGCACAGGGCCGAGCAGTATTTT